This record concerns one T cell receptor beta chain sequence. Its antigen remains unknown. The source of the sample is a study of T cells after posttransplantation cyclophosphamide. Notes on the study in general: Recipient CMV seropositivity and CMV reactivation strongly tracked TRB clonality. Donor-recipient repertoire similarity was low at 1-2 months, rising over year one. TRB overlap between skin or GI tissue T cells and blood was limited.

Sequenced by immunoSEQ multiplex PCR; TCRdb stores in-frame clones only, minus some. The sample holds under 2,500 clones, approximately 74% seen once. Germline CDR1 is SGHVS and CDR2 is FQNEAQ. Trimming removed 1 base at V and 5 bases at J, with 14 bases between. The CDR3 loop spans 15 amino acids. Cyclophosphamide on days +3 and +4 followed busulfan-fludarabine conditioning and a marrow graft. The source material was PBMCs, sampled around five weeks after a stem cell transplant with posttransplant cyclophosphamide. The rearrangement uses TRBV7-8 and TRBJ1-1; no firm D call. The receptor was isolated from a male patient aged 45-59 years who received an allogeneic stem cell transplant from a related donor and was CMV-positive. Some T cells may be supplied by the graft donor. DNA of the CDR3: TGTGCCAGCAGCTTAGAGGCCGGGAGGAGTACTGAAGCTTTCTTT. Its translation: CASSLEAGRSTEAFF.